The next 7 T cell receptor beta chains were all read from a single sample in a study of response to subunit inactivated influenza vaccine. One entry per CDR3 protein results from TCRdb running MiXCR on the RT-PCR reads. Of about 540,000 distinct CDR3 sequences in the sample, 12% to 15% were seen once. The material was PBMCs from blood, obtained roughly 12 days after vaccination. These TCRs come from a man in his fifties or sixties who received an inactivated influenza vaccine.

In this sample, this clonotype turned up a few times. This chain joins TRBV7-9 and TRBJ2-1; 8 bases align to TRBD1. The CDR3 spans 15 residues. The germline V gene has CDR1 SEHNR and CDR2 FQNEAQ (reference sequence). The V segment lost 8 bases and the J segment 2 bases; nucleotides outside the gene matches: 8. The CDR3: CASPPGGSTYNEQFF. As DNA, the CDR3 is TGTGCCAGCCCCCCAGGGGGCTCTACCTACAATGAGCAGTTCTTC.

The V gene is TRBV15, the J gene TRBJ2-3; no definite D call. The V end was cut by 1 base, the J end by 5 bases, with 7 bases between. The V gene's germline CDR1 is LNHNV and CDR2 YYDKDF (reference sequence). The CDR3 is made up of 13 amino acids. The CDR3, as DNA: TGTGCCACCAGCAGAGCGTCGATAGATACGCAGTATTTT. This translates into CATSRASIDTQYF.

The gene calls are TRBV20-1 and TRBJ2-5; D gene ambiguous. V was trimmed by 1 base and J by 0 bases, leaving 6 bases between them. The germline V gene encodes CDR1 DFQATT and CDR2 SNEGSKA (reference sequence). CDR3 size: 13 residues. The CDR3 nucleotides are TGCAGTGCTAGAGTAGAGTACCAAGAGACCCAGTACTTC. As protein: CSARVEYQETQYF.

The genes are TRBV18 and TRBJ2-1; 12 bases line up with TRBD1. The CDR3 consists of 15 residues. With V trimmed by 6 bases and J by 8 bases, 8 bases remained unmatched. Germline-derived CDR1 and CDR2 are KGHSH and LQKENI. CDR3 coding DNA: TGTGCCAGCTCGGCGGGACAGGGGGCTTCGGATGAGCAGTTCTTC. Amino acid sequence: CASSAGQGASDEQFF.

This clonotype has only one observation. Here the CDR3 DNA reads TGCGCCAGCAGCCAAGAGCGACGGGGGGTCGGTCTGGCTGAAGCTTTCTTT. Translated: CASSQERRGVGLAEAFF. The chain links TRBV4-1 to TRBJ1-1, with a possible D match to TRBD1 (5 bases). Trimming removed 0 bases at V and 6 bases at J, with 20 bases between. The CDR3 sequence is 17 residues long. Per the germline V gene, CDR1 is MGHRA and CDR2 is YSYEKL.

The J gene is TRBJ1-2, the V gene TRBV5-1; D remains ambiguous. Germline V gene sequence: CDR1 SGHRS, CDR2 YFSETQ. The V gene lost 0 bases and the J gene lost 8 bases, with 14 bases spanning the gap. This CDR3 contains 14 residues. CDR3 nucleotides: TGCGCCAGCAGCTTGGCTTGGGCAGATCGCGGCTACACCTTC. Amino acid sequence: CASSLAWADRGYTF.

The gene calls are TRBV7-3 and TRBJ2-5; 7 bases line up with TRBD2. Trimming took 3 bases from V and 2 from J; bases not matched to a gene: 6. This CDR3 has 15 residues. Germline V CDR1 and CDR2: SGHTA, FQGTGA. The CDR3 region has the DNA TGTGCCAGCAGCTTGTCGGGAGGTTGGCAAGAGACCCAGTACTTC. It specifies CASSLSGGWQETQYF. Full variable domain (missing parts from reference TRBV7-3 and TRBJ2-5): GAGVSQTPSNKVTEKGKYVELRCDPISGHTALYWYRQSLGQGPEFLIYFQGTGAADDSGLPNDRFFAVRPEGSVSTLKIQRTERGDSAVYLCASSLSGGWQETQYFGPGTRLLVL.